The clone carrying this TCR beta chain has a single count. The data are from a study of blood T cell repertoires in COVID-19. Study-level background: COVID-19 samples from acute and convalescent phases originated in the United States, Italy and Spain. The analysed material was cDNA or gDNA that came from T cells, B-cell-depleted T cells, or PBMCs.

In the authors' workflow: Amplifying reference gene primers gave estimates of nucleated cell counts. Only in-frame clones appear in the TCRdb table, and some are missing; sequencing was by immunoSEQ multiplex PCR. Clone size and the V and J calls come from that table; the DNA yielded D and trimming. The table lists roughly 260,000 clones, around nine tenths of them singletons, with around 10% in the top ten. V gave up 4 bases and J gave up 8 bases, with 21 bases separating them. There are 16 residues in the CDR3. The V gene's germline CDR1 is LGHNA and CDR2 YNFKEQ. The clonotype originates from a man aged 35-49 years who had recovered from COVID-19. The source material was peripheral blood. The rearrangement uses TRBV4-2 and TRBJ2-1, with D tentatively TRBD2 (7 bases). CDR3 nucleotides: TGTGCCAGCAGCCGGGGGGGCGGGAGTAGATTAGATGAGCAGTTCTTC. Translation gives CASSRGGGSRLDEQFF.